These 26 T cell receptor beta chains came from one sample sequenced in a study of cytomegalovirus exposure and HLA in healthy donors. The study ran its PCR with 60 Vbeta and 13 Jbeta primers. Produced via immunoSEQ multiplex PCR; TCRdb's table is partial and in-frame only. The data show roughly 72,000 clones, 65% to 85% seen once. What was sequenced was PBMCs. Receptors were obtained from a woman aged 40-49 years in good health and CMV-seropositive.

The rearrangement links TRBV30 to TRBJ1-6; D is unclear. The CDR3 is made up of 13 amino acids. V was clipped by 5 bases and J by 3 bases, with 8 bases between them. Germline CDR1 is GTSNPN and CDR2 is SVGIG (reference sequence). The CDR3 DNA sequence: TGTGCCTGGGACACGAACTATAATTCACCCCTCCACTTT. Translating it yields CAWDTNYNSPLHF.

In the case of this clone: The sample contains more than one DNA sequence encoding this CDR3. The chain is built from TRBV7-9 and TRBJ1-2; 10 bases match TRBD1. The V gene's germline CDR1 is SEHNR and CDR2 FQNEAQ (reference sequence). This CDR3 is 15 amino acids long. Trimming at V came to 1 base and at J to 1 base, leaving 0 bases not matched to a gene. The CDR3 spells CASSLGTGGNYGYTF. CDR3 DNA: TGTGCCAGCAGCTTAGGGACAGGGGGTAACTATGGCTACACCTTC.

This chain connects TRBV5-4 to TRBJ2-5, with 10 bases fitting TRBD2. Germline-derived CDR1 and CDR2 are SGHNT and YYREEE (reference sequence). Trimming removed 0 bases from V and 5 bases from J; junction bases left unmatched: 10. The CDR3 totals 17 residues. The DNA of the CDR3 is TGTGCCAGCAGCTTGGGGACACTAGCGGGGAAAGTTGAGACCCAGTACTTC. This codes for CASSLGTLAGKVETQYF.

Comments on this clone: The sample carries other DNA sequences with the same CDR3. The chain uses TRBV5-1 and TRBJ1-3, with a weak D call TRBD1 (5 bases). Deletions cut 0 bases from V and 2 bases from J, with 9 bases between. The CDR3 contains 15 residues. Per the germline V gene, CDR1 is SGHRS and CDR2 is YFSETQ. The CDR3 loop is CASSLVTGAGNTIYF. The DNA for the CDR3 is TGCGCCAGCAGCTTGGTCACAGGAGCTGGAAACACCATATATTTT.

In its sample, this clone was seen a few times. V is TRBV7-2 and J is TRBJ2-6, with D tentatively TRBD2 (5 bases). V lost 5 bases and J lost 2, with 13 bases in between. This CDR3 is built from 16 residues. Germline V gene data show CDR1 as SGHTA and CDR2 as FQGNSA. Written as DNA, the CDR3 is TGTGCCAGCAGCGATCGGGGTATGGCTGGGGCCAACGTCCTGACTTTC. As protein: CASSDRGMAGANVLTF.

The genes are TRBV7-9 and TRBJ2-1; possible D gene TRBD1, 5 bases. The V end was cut by 0 bases, the J end by 5 bases, with 17 bases between. The length of the CDR3 is 17 residues. Germline V gene sequence: CDR1 SEHNR, CDR2 FQNEAQ (reference sequence). DNA for the CDR3: TGTGCCAGCAGCTTAGCAGCAGGCAGGGCTCCGAACAATGAGCAGTTCTTC. Translation gives CASSLAAGRAPNNEQFF.

V usage is TRBV5-8 and J usage is TRBJ2-5, with 7 nucleotides matching TRBD2. CDR1 and CDR2 from the germline V gene are SGHTS and YDEGEE. CDR3 length: 15 residues. V lost 4 bases, J lost 4 bases, and 10 bases stayed unmatched. DNA of the CDR3: TGTGCCAGCAGCGAATACGGACTAGTTGTAGAGACCCAGTACTTC. Its translation is CASSEYGLVVETQYF.

This sequence joins TRBV2 and TRBJ2-3, with TRBD2 matching over 7 bases. The CDR3 covers 13 residues. In germline, CDR1 is SNHLY, CDR2 FYNNEI. Losses at the gene ends were 6 bases for V and 6 bases for J; bases not matched to a gene: 6. The chain's CDR3 is CASRPGTIDTQYF. The CDR3 nucleotides are TGTGCCAGCAGACCCGGGACTATTGATACGCAGTATTTT. The whole variable domain, remainder taken from reference TRBV2 and TRBJ2-3, is EPEVTQTPSHQVTQMGQEVILRCVPISNHLYFYWYRQILGQKVEFLVSFYNNEISEKSEIFDDQFSVERPDGSNFTLKIRSTKLEDSAMYFCASRPGTIDTQYFGPGTRLTVL.

The chain carries TRBV28 and TRBJ2-7; 7 bases match TRBD2. Trimming took 3 bases from V and 3 from J; bases not matched to a gene: 5. This CDR3 contains 14 residues. Germline V gene data show CDR1 as MDHEN and CDR2 as SYDVKM. The CDR3 DNA follows: TGTGCCAGCAGTTTCCCTAGCGGAGGCTACGAGCAGTACTTC. This gives the protein CASSFPSGGYEQYF.

V and J are TRBV7-9 and TRBJ1-5; 8 bases agree with TRBD1. After removal of 5 bases from V and 4 bases from J, the junction contained 4 bases not matched to a gene. Germline V lookup: CDR1 SEHNR, CDR2 FQNEAQ (reference sequence). CDR3 size: 14 residues. CDR3 sequence: CASSQQGVNQPQHF. CDR3 in DNA: TGTGCCAGCAGCCAACAGGGGGTGAATCAGCCCCAGCATTTT.

The chain links TRBV2 to TRBJ2-5, with 12 nucleotides matching TRBD2. The CDR3 extends over 14 amino acids. Trimming removed 6 bases from V and 3 bases from J; junction bases left unmatched: 2. Germline V gene data show CDR1 as SNHLY and CDR2 as FYNNEI. The CDR3 region has the DNA TGTGCCAGCAGAGGACTAGCGGGAAAAGAGACCCAGTACTTC. Translating it yields CASRGLAGKETQYF.

This clone was counted a single time. The CDR3 region is CASSYSRRSNTEAFF. The CDR3 DNA sequence: TGTGCCAGCAGTTACTCTCGGCGGAGCAACACTGAAGCTTTCTTT. V gene TRBV6-5 combines with J gene TRBJ1-1; D is unclear. Germline V gives CDR1 MNHEY, CDR2 SVGAGI. V shed 0 bases and J shed 2 bases, with 10 bases lying between them. The CDR3 has 15 residues.

The chain carries TRBV7-8 and TRBJ2-7; TRBD2 might be the D (6 bases). From germline, CDR1 is SGHVS and CDR2 FQNEAQ. The V and J ends lost 3 bases and 3 bases respectively, with 15 bases between them. This CDR3 is built from 15 residues. CDR3 DNA: TGTGCCAGCAGCTTGCGGGAAGCTAGGTTCTACGAGCAGTACTTC. Translated, it gives CASSLREARFYEQYF.

This chain uses TRBV9 with TRBJ2-2; the D gene is possibly TRBD1 (5 bases). There are 15 residues in the CDR3. Trimming removed 4 bases from V and 4 bases from J, with 14 bases in between. Germline values: CDR1 SGDLS, CDR2 YYNGEE. In DNA, the CDR3 is TGTGCCAGCAGCCGGATGTCCCAGGGCACCGGGGAGCTGTTTTTT. It is translated as CASSRMSQGTGELFF.

The chain joins TRBV7-9 to TRBJ2-1; D possibly corresponds to TRBD2 (5 bases). Trimming cost V 3 bases and J 0 bases, with 18 bases left between them. CDR3 length: 18 residues. The germline CDR1 and CDR2 sequences are SEHNR and FQNEAQ (reference sequence). CDR3 sequence (DNA): TGTGCCAGCAGCTTCTTGCGATTGGACTTTAGCTCCTACAATGAGCAGTTCTTC. This encodes CASSFLRLDFSSYNEQFF.

This clone was recorded a few times. The chain joins TRBV5-6 to TRBJ1-5, with a tentative D call TRBD1 (6 bases). The germline gives CDR1 SGHDT, CDR2 YYEEEE. This CDR3 region has 15 residues. V was cut by 0 bases and J by 5 bases, with 12 bases left in between. The CDR3 region is CASSLDRERDQPQHF. CDR3 nucleotides: TGTGCCAGCAGCTTGGACAGGGAGAGGGATCAGCCCCAGCATTTT. Combining the CDR3 with reference TRBV5-6 and TRBJ1-5 gives the whole variable domain DAGVTQSPTHLIKTRGQQVTLRCSPKSGHDTVSWYQQALGQGPQFIFQYYEEEERQRGNFPDRFSGHQFPNYSSELNVNALLLGDSALYLCASSLDRERDQPQHFGDGTRLSIL.

The rearrangement joins TRBV29-1 to TRBJ2-7, with TRBD1 matching 7 bases. V dropped 6 bases and J dropped 1; count of bases not matched to a gene: 3. The CDR3 is made up of 12 amino acids. Germline V CDR1 and CDR2: SQVTM, ANQGSEA. The CDR3 DNA reads TGCAGCGTGGGGGACAGTTCCTACGAGCAGTACTTC. Protein: CSVGDSSYEQYF.

The chain is built from TRBV2 and TRBJ2-5; 11 positions match TRBD2. The J call is in doubt because the DNA end fits TRBJ2-7 better. Per the germline V gene, CDR1 is SNHLY and CDR2 is FYNNEI. The CDR3 covers 14 residues. CDR3 sequence reads: CASRRLAGNYEQYF. CDR3 in DNA: TGTGCCAGCAGACGACTAGCGGGGAATTACGAGCAGTACTTC.

The chain couples TRBV7-9 to TRBJ1-1, with no clear D. V was trimmed by 7 bases and J by 7 bases, leaving 19 bases between them. The germline V gene encodes CDR1 SEHNR and CDR2 FQNEAQ (reference sequence). The CDR3 totals 14 residues. The CDR3 DNA reads as TGTGCCAGCACCCTTAACGGGATTGAAGGTGAAGCTTTCTTT. Translation: CASTLNGIEGEAFF.

This chain links TRBV7-6 with TRBJ2-7, with 8 bases identical to TRBD2. V was clipped by 1 base and J by 4 bases; unmatched bases: 3. Germline CDR1 reads SGHVS; CDR2 reads FNYEAQ. The CDR3 covers 14 residues. The CDR3 DNA reads TGTGCCAGCAGCTTAGGAGGACTAGCTTACGAGCAGTACTTC. This translates into CASSLGGLAYEQYF.

This clone appeared once. The chain employs TRBV9 and TRBJ2-7, with D unresolved. The CDR3 contains 14 residues. Trimming left V 0 bases short and J 1 base short, with 8 bases between. CDR1 and CDR2 (germline): SGDLS, YYNGEE. CDR3 coding DNA: TGTGCCAGCAGCGTAGGGTTACTGTCCTACGAGCAGTACTTC. Its translation is CASSVGLLSYEQYF.

The rearrangement joins TRBV5-4 to TRBJ2-5, with 14 bases that match TRBD2. The J call may be in error: the DNA end matches TRBJ2-7 better. The CDR3 extends over 16 amino acids. Germline V lookup: CDR1 SGHNT, CDR2 YYREEE (reference sequence). The CDR3 loop is CASSGSGTSGSYEQYF. The CDR3 coding sequence is TGTGCCAGCAGCGGATCCGGGACTAGCGGGAGTTACGAGCAGTACTTC.

This clone was found a few times. The rearrangement uses TRBV11-2 and TRBJ2-7; no clear D. CDR3 length: 12 residues. Trimming took 5 bases from V and 2 from J, leaving 7 bases between them. Per the germline V gene, CDR1 is SGHAT and CDR2 is FQNNGV. The CDR3 DNA is TGTGCCAGCAGCCGCGGCCCCTACGAGCAGTACTTC. It translates to CASSRGPYEQYF.

This chain connects TRBV7-9 to TRBJ1-2; tentatively, D is TRBD1 (5 bases). The V gene's germline CDR1 is SEHNR and CDR2 FQNEAQ (reference sequence). The CDR3 runs to 16 residues. Trimming took 1 base from V and 7 from J, leaving 19 bases between them. In DNA, the CDR3 is TGTGCCAGCAGCTTAGATGGGGCTGGTCGACGAGCTGGCTACACCTTC. Translating it yields CASSLDGAGRRAGYTF.

This clone was detected a few times. This chain links TRBV28 with TRBJ2-6; D is unresolved. The germline gives CDR1 MDHEN, CDR2 SYDVKM. This CDR3 contains 17 residues. The V end was cut by 3 bases, the J end by 0 bases, with 12 bases between. The CDR3 DNA reads TGTGCCAGCAGTTTGGAGCATTCGGGCTCTGGGGCCAACGTCCTGACTTTC. It yields the protein CASSLEHSGSGANVLTF. Using reference TRBV28 and TRBJ2-6 for the parts outside the CDR3, the full variable domain is DVKVTQSSRYLVKRTGEKVFLECVQDMDHENMFWYRQDPGLGLRLIYFSYDVKMKEKGDIPEGYSVSREKKERFSLILESASTNQTSMYLCASSLEHSGSGANVLTFGAGSRLTVL.

V gene TRBV9 combines with J gene TRBJ1-1, with D maybe TRBD1 (5 bases). The CDR3 runs 15 residues. The germline gives CDR1 SGDLS, CDR2 YYNGEE. The V end was cut by 0 bases, the J end by 1 base, with 10 bases between. CDR3 nucleotides: TGTGCCAGCAGCGTAGTAGGTGGGGCGAACACTGAAGCTTTCTTT. Amino acids: CASSVVGGANTEAFF.